This record looks at one T cell receptor (beta chain) sequence and its context. These data are taken from a study of metastatic and nonmetastatic thyroid tumors. Study-wide background: The authors compared repertoires across blood and tumor or nodule tissue from malignant and benign thyroid patients.

The entire patient cohort was treatment-naive prior to thyroid surgery. TCRdb called clones again from the PCR reads with MiXCR. The sample has about 6,000 clones; about 16% are singletons. Per the germline V gene, CDR1 is DFQATT and CDR2 is SNEGSKA (reference sequence). Between the trimmed V and J ends, which lost 6 bases and 3 bases, there was a span of 12 bases. CDR3 size: 13 residues. What was sequenced was tumor tissue. The chain has TRBV20-1 and TRBJ1-5; D is unresolved. This clonotype was sampled from a male donor with papillary thyroid cancer or a benign thyroid nodule (not recorded which). Some clones in this sample may be carry-over from other donors' samples. The CDR3 DNA sequence: TGCAGTGCCAGATTACCTTCCAATCAGCCCCAGCATTTT. Protein sequence: CSARLPSNQPQHF.